This T cell receptor beta chain originates from a study of blood T cell repertoires in COVID-19. The CDR3 extends over 13 amino acids. Trimming left V 0 bases short and J 2 bases short, with 5 bases between. Germline lookup yields CDR1 SGDLS and CDR2 YYNGEE. Sequencing used immunoSEQ multiplex PCR; TCRdb keeps in-frame clones, though not all of them. The sample holds about 260,000 clones, around 80% seen once. Sequencing was performed on peripheral blood. The chain combines TRBV9 with TRBJ1-2; D gene unclear. The origin of this receptor is a woman aged 80 or over with acute or convalescent COVID-19. The CDR3 here is CASSVVQNYGYTF. CDR3 nucleotide sequence: TGTGCCAGCAGCGTAGTACAAAACTATGGCTACACCTTC.